Listed below are T cell receptor beta chains from one sample, sequenced in a study of cytomegalovirus exposure and HLA in healthy donors. Only in-frame clones appear in the TCRdb table, and some are missing; sequencing was by immunoSEQ multiplex PCR. The sample records more than 130,000 clones, 80% being singletons. Sequencing input: PBMCs. All receptors derive from a male donor in good health and CMV-seronegative. Each CDR3 is given with its conserved first and last residue. D genes are given only for firm matches. Clone size is shown for a subset of rows, as once, few, many or a class of expanded clone.

J gene: TRBJ2-5
D gene: NA
V gene: TRBV5-6
clone size: NA
CDR3 protein: CASSYRVFAQETQYF
CDR3 DNA: TGTGCCAGCAGTTACCGGGTCTTTGCGCAGGAGACCCAGTACTTC

J gene: TRBJ2-1
D gene: NA
V gene: TRBV10-3
clone size: once
CDR3 protein: CAIRPQGNEQFF
CDR3 DNA: TGTGCCATCAGACCTCAGGGCAATGAGCAGTTCTTC

J gene: TRBJ1-1
D gene: NA
V gene: TRBV7-2
clone size: NA
CDR3 protein: CASSFRQANTEAFF
CDR3 DNA: TGTGCCAGCAGCTTCCGGCAGGCGAACACTGAAGCTTTCTTT

J gene: TRBJ1-1
D gene: NA
V gene: TRBV5-1
clone size: NA
CDR3 protein: CASSLGGTLLNTEAFF
CDR3 DNA: TGCGCCAGCAGCTTGGGCGGGACTCTTCTAAACACTGAAGCTTTCTTT

J gene: TRBJ1-1
D gene: NA
V gene: TRBV5-1
clone size: NA
CDR3 protein: CASSDLQGTNTEAFF
CDR3 DNA: TGCGCCAGCAGCGACCTACAGGGTACAAACACTGAAGCTTTCTTT

J gene: TRBJ1-3
D gene: NA
V gene: TRBV2
clone size: NA
CDR3 protein: CATKLGDRSGNTIYF
CDR3 DNA: TGTGCCACCAAATTGGGAGACCGCTCTGGAAACACCATATATTTT

J gene: TRBJ1-1
D gene: NA
V gene: TRBV2
clone size: NA
CDR3 protein: CASSVGRHPNTEAFF
CDR3 DNA: TGTGCCAGCAGTGTGGGGAGACACCCGAACACTGAAGCTTTCTTT

J gene: TRBJ2-3
D gene: NA
V gene: TRBV7-8
clone size: few
CDR3 protein: CASRGAQLRDTQYF
CDR3 DNA: TGTGCCTCCCGGGGGGCTCAACTTAGAGATACGCAGTATTTT

J gene: TRBJ1-6
D gene: NA
V gene: TRBV6-5
clone size: NA
CDR3 protein: CATKGDRNSPLHF
CDR3 DNA: TGTGCCACTAAGGGGGATAGGAATTCACCCCTCCACTTT

J gene: TRBJ1-1
D gene: NA
V gene: TRBV30
clone size: NA
CDR3 protein: CAWSVRMNTEAFF
CDR3 DNA: TGTGCCTGGAGTGTCAGAATGAACACTGAAGCTTTCTTT